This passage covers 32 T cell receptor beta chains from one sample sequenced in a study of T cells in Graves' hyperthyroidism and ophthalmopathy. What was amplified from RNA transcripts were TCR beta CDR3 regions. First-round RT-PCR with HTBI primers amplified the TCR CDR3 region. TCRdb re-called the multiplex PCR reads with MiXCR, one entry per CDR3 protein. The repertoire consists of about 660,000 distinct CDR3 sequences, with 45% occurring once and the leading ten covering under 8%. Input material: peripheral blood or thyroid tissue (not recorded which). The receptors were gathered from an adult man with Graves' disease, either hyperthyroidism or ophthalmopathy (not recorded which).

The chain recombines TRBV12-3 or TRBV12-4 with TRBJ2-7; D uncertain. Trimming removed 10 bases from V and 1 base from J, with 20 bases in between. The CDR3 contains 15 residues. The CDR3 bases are TGTGCCATCAGCGCTATAGATCAAGAGTCCTACGAGCAGTACTTC. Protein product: CAISAIDQESYEQYF.

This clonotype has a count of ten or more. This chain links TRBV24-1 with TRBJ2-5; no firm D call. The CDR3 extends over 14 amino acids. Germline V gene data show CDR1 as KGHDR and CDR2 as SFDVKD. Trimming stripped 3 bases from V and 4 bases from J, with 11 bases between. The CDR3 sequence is CATSDRVSLETQYF. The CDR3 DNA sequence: TGTGCCACCAGTGATAGGGTTAGCCTAGAGACCCAGTACTTC.

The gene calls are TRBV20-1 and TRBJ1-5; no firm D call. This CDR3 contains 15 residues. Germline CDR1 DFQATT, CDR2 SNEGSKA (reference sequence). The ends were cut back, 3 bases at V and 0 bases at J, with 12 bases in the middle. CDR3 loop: CSARELADSNQPQHF. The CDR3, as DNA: TGCAGTGCTAGGGAGTTGGCAGATAGCAATCAGCCCCAGCATTTT.

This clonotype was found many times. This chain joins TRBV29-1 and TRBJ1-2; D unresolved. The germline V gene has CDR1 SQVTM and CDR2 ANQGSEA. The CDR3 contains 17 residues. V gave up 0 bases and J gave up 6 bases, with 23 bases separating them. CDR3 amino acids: CSVEDDPPTNKGHGYTF. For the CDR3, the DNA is TGCAGCGTTGAAGATGACCCCCCGACAAATAAGGGTCATGGCTACACCTTC.

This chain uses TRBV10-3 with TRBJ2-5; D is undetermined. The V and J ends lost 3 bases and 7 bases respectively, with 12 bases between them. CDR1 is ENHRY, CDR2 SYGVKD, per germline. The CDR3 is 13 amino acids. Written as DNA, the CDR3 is TGTGCCATCAGTGACGAGACGGCAGGGACCCAGTACTTC. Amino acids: CAISDETAGTQYF.

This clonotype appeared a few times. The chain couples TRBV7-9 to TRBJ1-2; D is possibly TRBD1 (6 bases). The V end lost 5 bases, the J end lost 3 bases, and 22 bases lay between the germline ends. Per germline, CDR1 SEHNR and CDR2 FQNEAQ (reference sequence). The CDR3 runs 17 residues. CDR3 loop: CASSQEGGGTGHYGYTF. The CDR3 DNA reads TGTGCCAGCAGCCAAGAGGGCGGGGGCACCGGACACTATGGCTACACCTTC.

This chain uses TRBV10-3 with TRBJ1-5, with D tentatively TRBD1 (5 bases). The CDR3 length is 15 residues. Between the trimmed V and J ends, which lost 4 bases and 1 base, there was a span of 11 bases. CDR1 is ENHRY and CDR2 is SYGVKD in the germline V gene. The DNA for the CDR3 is TGTGCCATCAGTGCGGCCAGGGCGAGCAATCAGCCCCAGCATTTT. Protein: CAISAARASNQPQHF.

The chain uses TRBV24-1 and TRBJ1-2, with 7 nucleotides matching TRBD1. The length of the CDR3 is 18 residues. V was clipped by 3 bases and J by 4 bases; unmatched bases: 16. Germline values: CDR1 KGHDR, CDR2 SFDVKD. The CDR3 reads CATSDPDRAGIGIYGYTF. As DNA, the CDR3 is TGTGCCACCAGTGATCCCGACAGGGCCGGGATTGGAATCTATGGCTACACCTTC.

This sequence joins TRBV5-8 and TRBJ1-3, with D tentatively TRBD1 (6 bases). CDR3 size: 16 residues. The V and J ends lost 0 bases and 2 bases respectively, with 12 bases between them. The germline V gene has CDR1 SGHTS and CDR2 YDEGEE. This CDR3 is CASSLGRGRAGNTIYF. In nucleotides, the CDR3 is TGTGCCAGCAGCTTGGGCAGGGGACGGGCTGGAAACACCATATATTTT.

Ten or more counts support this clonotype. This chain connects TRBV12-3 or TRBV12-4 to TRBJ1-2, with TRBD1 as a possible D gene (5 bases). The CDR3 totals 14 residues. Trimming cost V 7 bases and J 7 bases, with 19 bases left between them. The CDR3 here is CASIPGTAGGGYTF. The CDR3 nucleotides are TGTGCCAGCATCCCAGGGACCGCCGGGGGTGGCTACACCTTC.

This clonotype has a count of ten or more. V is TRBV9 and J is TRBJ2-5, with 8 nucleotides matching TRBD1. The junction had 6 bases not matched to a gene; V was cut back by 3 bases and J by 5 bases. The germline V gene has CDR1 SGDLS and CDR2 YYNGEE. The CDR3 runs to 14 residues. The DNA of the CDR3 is TGTGCCAGCAGCGAGACAGGGGCGGCGGAGACCCAGTACTTC. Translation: CASSETGAAETQYF.

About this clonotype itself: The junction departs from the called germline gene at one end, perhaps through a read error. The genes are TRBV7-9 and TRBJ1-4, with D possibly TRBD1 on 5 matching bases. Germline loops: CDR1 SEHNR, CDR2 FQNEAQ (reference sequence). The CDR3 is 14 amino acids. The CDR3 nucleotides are TGCGCCAGCAGCTTCAACGGACATAATGAAAAACTGTTTTTT. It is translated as CASSFNGHNEKLFF.

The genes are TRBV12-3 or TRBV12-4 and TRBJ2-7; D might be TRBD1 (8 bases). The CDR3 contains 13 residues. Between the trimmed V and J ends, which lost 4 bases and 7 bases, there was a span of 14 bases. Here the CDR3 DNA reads TGTGCCAGCAGTTACAGGGGGGGTAGGGAGCAGTACTTC. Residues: CASSYRGGREQYF.

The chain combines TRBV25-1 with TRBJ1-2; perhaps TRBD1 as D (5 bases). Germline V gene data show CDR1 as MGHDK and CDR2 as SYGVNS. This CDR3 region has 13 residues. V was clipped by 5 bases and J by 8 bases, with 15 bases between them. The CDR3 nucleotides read TGTGCCAGCAGTCTGGACACCCGGGGGGGCTACACCTTC. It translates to CASSLDTRGGYTF.

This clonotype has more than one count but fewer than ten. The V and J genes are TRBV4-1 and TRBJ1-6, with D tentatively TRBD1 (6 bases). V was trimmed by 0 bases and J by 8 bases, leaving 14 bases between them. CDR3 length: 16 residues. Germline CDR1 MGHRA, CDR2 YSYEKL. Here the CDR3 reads CASSQDTGRGDSPLHF. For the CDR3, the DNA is TGCGCCAGCAGCCAAGATACCGGCAGGGGCGATTCACCCCTCCACTTT.

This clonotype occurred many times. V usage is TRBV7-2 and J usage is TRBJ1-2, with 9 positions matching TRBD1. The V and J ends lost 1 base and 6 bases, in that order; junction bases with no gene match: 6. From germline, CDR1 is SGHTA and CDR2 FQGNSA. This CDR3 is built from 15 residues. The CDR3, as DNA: TGTGCCAGCAGCTTAGTCGTGGACAGGGGTAATGGCTACACCTTC. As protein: CASSLVVDRGNGYTF.

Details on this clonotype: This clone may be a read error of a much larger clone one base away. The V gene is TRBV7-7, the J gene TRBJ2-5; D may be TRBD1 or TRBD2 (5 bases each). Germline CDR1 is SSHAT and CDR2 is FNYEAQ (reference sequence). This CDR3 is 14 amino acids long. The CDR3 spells CASNESGGQETQYF. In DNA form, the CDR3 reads TGTGCTAGCAACGAGTCTGGGGGACAAGAGACCCAGTACTTC.

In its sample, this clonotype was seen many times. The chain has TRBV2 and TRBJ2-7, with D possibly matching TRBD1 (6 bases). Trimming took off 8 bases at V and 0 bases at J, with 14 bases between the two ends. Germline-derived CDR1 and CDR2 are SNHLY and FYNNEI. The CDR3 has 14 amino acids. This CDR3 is CASCRTVNSYEQYF. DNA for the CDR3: TGTGCCAGCTGTCGGACAGTTAACTCCTACGAGCAGTACTTC. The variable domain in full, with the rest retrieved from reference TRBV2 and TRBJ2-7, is EPEVTQTPSHQVTQMGQEVILRCVPISNHLYFYWYRQILGQKVEFLVSFYNNEISEKSEIFDDQFSVERPDGSNFTLKIRSTKLEDSAMYFCASCRTVNSYEQYFGPGTRLTVT.

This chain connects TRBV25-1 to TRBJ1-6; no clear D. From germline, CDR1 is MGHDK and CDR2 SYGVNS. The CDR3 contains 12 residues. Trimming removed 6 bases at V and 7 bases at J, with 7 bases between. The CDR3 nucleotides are TGTGCCAGCAGGACCCAAAATTCACCCCTCCACTTT. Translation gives CASRTQNSPLHF.

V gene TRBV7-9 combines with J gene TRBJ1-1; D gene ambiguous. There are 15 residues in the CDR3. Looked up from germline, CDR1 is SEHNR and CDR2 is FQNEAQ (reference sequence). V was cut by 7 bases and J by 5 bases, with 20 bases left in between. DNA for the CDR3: TGTGCCAGCACCCTCAACGTCGCCGGCAAAACTGAAGCTTTCTTT. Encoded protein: CASTLNVAGKTEAFF.

The DNA for the CDR3 is TGTGCCAGCAGGCCGACAGGGTCGGCTGAAGCTTTCTTT. It translates to CASRPTGSAEAFF. V and J are TRBV5-6 and TRBJ1-1; TRBD1 matches 7 bases. Germline CDR1 reads SGHDT; CDR2 reads YYEEEE. The CDR3 length is 13 residues. After removal of 5 bases from V and 6 bases from J, the junction contained 7 bases not matched to a gene.

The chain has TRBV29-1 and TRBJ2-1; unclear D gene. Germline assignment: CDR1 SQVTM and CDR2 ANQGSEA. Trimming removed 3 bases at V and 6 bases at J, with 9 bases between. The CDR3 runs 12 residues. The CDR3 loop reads CSVERSGNEQFF. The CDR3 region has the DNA TGCAGCGTTGAGAGATCAGGCAATGAGCAGTTCTTC.

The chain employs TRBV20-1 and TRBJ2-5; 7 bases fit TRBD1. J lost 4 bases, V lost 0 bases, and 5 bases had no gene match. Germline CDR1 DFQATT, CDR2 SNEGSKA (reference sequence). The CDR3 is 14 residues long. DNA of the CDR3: TGCAGTGCTAGAGACAGGGGGTCAGGAGAGACCCAGTACTTC. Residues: CSARDRGSGETQYF.

This chain's CDR3 is CASSGWTETSRRGYTF. In nucleotides, the CDR3 is TGTGCCAGCAGTGGGTGGACAGAAACATCCCGTAGGGGCTACACCTTC. The gene calls are TRBV2 and TRBJ1-2; D is possibly TRBD1 (6 bases). Germline V gives CDR1 SNHLY, CDR2 FYNNEI. CDR3 size: 16 residues. The V end was cut by 4 bases, the J end by 8 bases, with 23 bases between.

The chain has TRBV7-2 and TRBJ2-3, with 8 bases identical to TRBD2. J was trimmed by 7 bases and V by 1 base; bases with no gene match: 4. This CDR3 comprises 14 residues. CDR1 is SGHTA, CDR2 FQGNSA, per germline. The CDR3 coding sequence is TGTGCCAGCAGCTTAGGACTAGCGCGCCATACGCAGTATTTT. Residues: CASSLGLARHTQYF.

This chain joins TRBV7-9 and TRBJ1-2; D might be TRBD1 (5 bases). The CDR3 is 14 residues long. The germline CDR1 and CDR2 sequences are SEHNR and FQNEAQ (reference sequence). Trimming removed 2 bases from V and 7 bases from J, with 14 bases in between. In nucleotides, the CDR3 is TGTGCCAGCAGCTTAAAAGGTGGGGGTCCTGGCTACACCTTC. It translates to CASSLKGGGPGYTF.

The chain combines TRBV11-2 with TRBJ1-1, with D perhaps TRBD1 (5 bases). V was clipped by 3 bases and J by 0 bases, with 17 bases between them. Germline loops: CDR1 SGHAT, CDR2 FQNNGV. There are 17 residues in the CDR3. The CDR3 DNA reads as TGTGCCAGCAGCTTGTATTCGGGGGTCACCATGAACACTGAAGCTTTCTTT. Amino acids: CASSLYSGVTMNTEAFF.

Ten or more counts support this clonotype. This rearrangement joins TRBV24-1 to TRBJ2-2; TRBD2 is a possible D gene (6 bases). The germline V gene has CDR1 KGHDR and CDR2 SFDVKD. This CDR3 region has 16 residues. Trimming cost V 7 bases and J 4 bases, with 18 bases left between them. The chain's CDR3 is CATSHPGERGTGELFF. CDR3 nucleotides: TGTGCCACCAGCCACCCGGGGGAACGGGGCACCGGGGAGCTGTTTTTT.

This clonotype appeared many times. This CDR3 is CASTQGPDGLWGCTF. In DNA form, the CDR3 reads TGTGCCAGCACCCAAGGTCCCGACGGCCTCTGGGGTTGCACCTTC. The chain couples TRBV9 to TRBJ1-2, with D uncertain. The V and J ends lost 6 bases and 13 bases respectively, with 28 bases between them. The CDR3 loop spans 15 amino acids. Germline V gene sequence: CDR1 SGDLS, CDR2 YYNGEE.

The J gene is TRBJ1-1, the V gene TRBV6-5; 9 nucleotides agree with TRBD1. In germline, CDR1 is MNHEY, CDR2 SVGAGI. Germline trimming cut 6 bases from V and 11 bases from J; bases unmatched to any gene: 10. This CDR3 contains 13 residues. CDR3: CASRPPGQGGAFF. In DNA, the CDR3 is TGTGCCAGCAGGCCCCCGGGACAGGGCGGTGCTTTCTTT.

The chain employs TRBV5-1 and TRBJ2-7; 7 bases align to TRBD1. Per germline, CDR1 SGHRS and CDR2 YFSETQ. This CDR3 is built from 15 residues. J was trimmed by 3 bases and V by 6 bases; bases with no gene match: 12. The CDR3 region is CASILRQGRGYEQYF. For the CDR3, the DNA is TGCGCCAGCATATTAAGACAGGGCCGGGGCTACGAGCAGTACTTC.

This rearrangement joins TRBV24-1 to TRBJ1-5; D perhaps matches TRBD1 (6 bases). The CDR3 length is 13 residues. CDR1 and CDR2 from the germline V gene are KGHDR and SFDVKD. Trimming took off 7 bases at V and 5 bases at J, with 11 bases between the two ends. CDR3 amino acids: CATSLQGDQPQHF. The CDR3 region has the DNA TGTGCCACCAGCTTACAGGGAGATCAGCCCCAGCATTTT.